This TCR beta chain was captured by sequencing in a study of identical twins. CDR3 length: 16 amino acids. Germline V gene data show CDR1 as SGHRS and CDR2 as YFSETQ. V dropped 0 bases and J dropped 4 bases, with 17 bases sitting between them. Study results and limitations: Low generation probability was overrepresented in out-of-frame alpha sequences shared by twins. Whereas memory repertoires showed no such difference, abundant cord blood beta clonotypes carried fewer insertions. The presence of invariant MAIT and iNKT cells could partly confound analyses of zero-insertion sequences.

This clonotype was recorded a few times. Its cognate antigen is unknown. Template switching (which added a universal primer site) was used, and cDNA carried unique molecular identifiers. TCRdb re-called the 5' RACE reads through MiXCR, storing one row per CDR3 protein. The profile shows more than 650,000 distinct CDR3 sequences, 5.5% to 6.5% of them singletons. This chain uses TRBV5-1 with TRBJ2-7, with D perhaps TRBD2 (7 bases). The sequencing input was naive T cells sorted from blood. The sequence derives from a man in his late teens or twenties in good health. The CDR3 DNA sequence: TGCGCCAGCAGCTTGGAGGGGGGGGACCGGGCGTACGAGCAGTACGTC. Translation gives CASSLEGGDRAYEQYV.